Given below is one TCR beta chain in context. Profiled with immunoSEQ multiplex PCR; TCRdb holds only in-frame clones, not every one. The table shows tens of thousands of clones, with about 81% occurring only once. This sample is drawn from a study of blood T cell repertoires in COVID-19. Across the study: Specimens from acute and convalescent COVID-19 originated in the United States, Italy and Spain.

This CDR3 comprises 15 residues. Germline CDR1 is MDHEN and CDR2 is SYDVKM. Germline trimming cut 4 bases from V and 14 bases from J; bases unmatched to any gene: 14. The TCR was taken from a human donor in a cohort sampled during active COVID-19. The chain employs TRBV28 and TRBJ1-6; the match to TRBD1 covers 7 bases. Sample: peripheral blood. CDR3 nucleotide sequence: TGTGCCAGCAGTTCAAGAGGGGACAGCTTGTTCACCCTCCACTTT. Its translation: CASSSRGDSLFTLHF.